This T cell receptor (beta chain) came from a study of shared clonotypes between healthy human individuals. TCRdb's copy holds only in-frame clones and misses some; the assay was immunoSEQ multiplex PCR. The data hold 2 million to 2.5 million clones, with 85% to 95% observed a single time. This CDR3 is built from 18 residues. Trimming took off 0 bases at V and 5 bases at J, with 22 bases between the two ends. Per germline, CDR1 MGHRA and CDR2 YSYEKL. This TCR came from a young man in good health. Some clones in this sample may be carry-over from other donors' samples. Sequencing was carried out using naive CD4+ T cells from PBMCs. Subset of the sample: CD45RA+ positively selected. This sequence joins TRBV4-1 and TRBJ1-1; TRBD1 is a possible D gene (5 bases). The CDR3: CASSQEAIPGYPKTEAFF. The CDR3 region has the DNA TGCGCCAGCAGCCAAGAAGCTATCCCAGGGTATCCGAAGACTGAAGCTTTCTTT.